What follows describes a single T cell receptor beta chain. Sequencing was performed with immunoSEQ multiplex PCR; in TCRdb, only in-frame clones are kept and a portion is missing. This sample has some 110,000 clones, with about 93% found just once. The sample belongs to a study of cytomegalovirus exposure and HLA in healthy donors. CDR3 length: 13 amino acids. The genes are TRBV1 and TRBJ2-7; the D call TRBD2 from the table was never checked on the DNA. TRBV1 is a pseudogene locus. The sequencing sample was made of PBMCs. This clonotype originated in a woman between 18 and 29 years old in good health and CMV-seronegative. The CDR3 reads CTSSQAPFHEQYF. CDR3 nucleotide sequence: TGCACCAGCAGCCAAGCTCCCTTCCACGAGCAGTACTTC.